The 19 T cell receptor beta chains below all came from one sample that was sequenced in a study of graft-versus-host responses after intestinal transplantation. These receptors' targets are unknown. TCRdb's copy holds only in-frame clones and misses some; the assay was immunoSEQ multiplex PCR. The data contain more than 90,000 clones, around 90% of them singletons. Specimen: unstimulated CD4+ T cells sorted from spleen or lymph node cells, collected before transplant. The receptor set was obtained from a human donor who was the organ donor for an intestinal transplant.

V usage is TRBV6-1 and J usage is TRBJ2-3, with D perhaps matching TRBD2 (6 bases). The CDR3 consists of 15 residues. The V gene's germline CDR1 is MNHNS and CDR2 SASEGT. V lost 4 bases, J lost 8 bases, and 19 bases lay in between. CDR3 sequence (DNA): TGTGCCAGCAGTGCACAACTCTCTGCGGGGATTACGCAGTATTTT. This codes for CASSAQLSAGITQYF.

The CDR3 protein is CASSIGGEPIAPLHF. As DNA, the CDR3 is TGTGCCAGTAGTATCGGGGGCGAACCTATAGCACCCCTCCACTTT. The rearrangement joins TRBV19 to TRBJ1-6, with D possibly being TRBD1 (6 bases). The CDR3 totals 15 residues. With 3 bases removed from V and 11 bases from J, the gap between germline ends came to 17 bases. Germline V lookup: CDR1 LNHDA, CDR2 SQIVND (reference sequence).

The chain recombines TRBV7-2 with TRBJ2-7; no reliable D call. Per germline, CDR1 SGHTA and CDR2 FQGNSA. Trimming took 1 base from V and 3 from J, leaving 7 bases between them. CDR3 size: 13 residues. CDR3 protein: CASSLVGYYEQYF. CDR3 in DNA: TGTGCCAGCAGCTTAGTTGGCTACTACGAGCAGTACTTC. The variable domain in full, completed from reference TRBV7-2 and TRBJ2-7, reads GAGVSQSPSNKVTEKGKDVELRCDPISGHTALYWYRQSLGQGLEFLIYFQGNSAPDKSGLPSDRFSAERTGGSVSTLTIQRTQQEDSAVYLCASSLVGYYEQYFGPGTRLTVT.

The chain is built from TRBV6-1 and TRBJ1-5; no definite D call. Trimming cost V 10 bases and J 5 bases, with 15 bases left between them. In germline, CDR1 is MNHNS, CDR2 SASEGT. The CDR3 sequence is 13 residues long. DNA of the CDR3: TGTGCCACCTCTCTCCCCCAATATCAGCCCCAGCATTTT. Translation: CATSLPQYQPQHF.

This rearrangement joins TRBV21-1 to TRBJ1-2. TRBV21-1 is tagged as a pseudogene. This CDR3 has 8 amino acids. CDR3 region: CASKGYTF. CDR3 DNA: TGTGCCAGCAAGGGCTACACCTTC.

The chain uses TRBV7-2 and TRBJ2-7; D is ambiguous. CDR3 length: 13 amino acids. CDR1 is SGHTA and CDR2 is FQGNSA in the germline V gene. V was pared by 2 bases and J by 6 bases, with 11 bases between. The CDR3 nucleotides read TGTGCCAGCAGCTTACTGGAATTGGGCGAGCAGTACTTC. Amino acid sequence: CASSLLELGEQYF.

V and J are TRBV19 and TRBJ1-5, with TRBD1 matching over 9 bases. The CDR3 is made up of 17 amino acids. Trimming took 8 bases from V and 3 from J; bases not matched to a gene: 14. Germline loops: CDR1 LNHDA, CDR2 SQIVND (reference sequence). CDR3 in DNA: TGTGCCAGTCATGGCCGGCCGGGACAGGGAACCAATCAGCCCCAGCATTTT. Its protein product is CASHGRPGQGTNQPQHF.

This chain uses TRBV19 with TRBJ1-1; D unclear. V dropped 0 bases and J dropped 5 bases, with 10 bases sitting between them. This CDR3 spans 14 amino acids. Germline CDR1 and CDR2: LNHDA and SQIVND (reference sequence). As DNA, the CDR3 is TGTGCCAGTAGTATAGATTACTCTAGAACTGAAGCTTTCTTT. Translation gives CASSIDYSRTEAFF.

This sequence joins TRBV29-1 and TRBJ2-3; TRBD1 matches 10 bases. There are 13 residues in the CDR3. Trimming took 4 bases from V and 4 from J; bases not matched to a gene: 2. Per the germline V gene, CDR1 is SQVTM and CDR2 is ANQGSEA. The CDR3 region has the DNA TGCAGCGTTGGGGGGACAGGGGCAGATACGCAGTATTTT. It is translated as CSVGGTGADTQYF.

The V call is TRBV19, the J call TRBJ2-4; possibly TRBD2 for D (6 bases). Germline lookup yields CDR1 LNHDA and CDR2 SQIVND (reference sequence). Trimming took 2 bases from V and 11 from J, leaving 13 bases between them. CDR3 length: 13 residues. CDR3 in amino acids: CASSIRAGSVQYF. The CDR3 DNA sequence: TGTGCCAGTAGTATAAGAGCGGGTTCGGTTCAGTACTTC.

V usage is TRBV30 and J usage is TRBJ2-2, with D perhaps matching TRBD2 (6 bases). The germline V gene has CDR1 GTSNPN and CDR2 SVGIG (reference sequence). V lost 7 bases and J 1 base, leaving 13 bases between the germline ends. This CDR3 region has 14 residues. The CDR3 DNA sequence: TGTGCCTCCCCCCGGGGAGGGAACACCGGGGAGCTGTTTTTT. It codes for CASPRGGNTGELFF.

V and J are TRBV7-2 and TRBJ2-7; no definite D call. V was cut by 4 bases and J by 0 bases, with 7 bases left in between. The CDR3 covers 13 residues. CDR1 and CDR2 from the germline V gene are SGHTA and FQGNSA. CDR3 coding DNA: TGTGCCAGCAGCTCGGCTTACTCCTACGAGCAGTACTTC. Its protein product is CASSSAYSYEQYF.

The gene calls are TRBV2 and TRBJ1-1, with TRBD1 matching over 7 bases. V lost 6 bases and J lost 2; bases outside the gene matches: 6. The CDR3 runs 14 residues. The germline gives CDR1 SNHLY, CDR2 FYNNEI. This CDR3 reads CASRARQGNTEAFF. The CDR3, as DNA: TGTGCCAGCAGGGCCAGACAGGGAAACACTGAAGCTTTCTTT.

The chain combines TRBV4-2 with TRBJ1-1; possibly TRBD1 for D (6 bases). The CDR3 loop spans 15 amino acids. The germline V and J ends were trimmed by 3 bases and 4 bases, with 15 bases remaining between them. The germline gives CDR1 LGHNA, CDR2 YNFKEQ. CDR3 loop: CASSQTPGVGTEAFF. In DNA form, the CDR3 reads TGTGCCAGCAGCCAGACCCCAGGGGTGGGCACTGAAGCTTTCTTT.

V gene TRBV7-7 combines with J gene TRBJ2-2; D not certain. Trimming pared 1 base from V and 4 bases from J, leaving 13 bases between. Germline V CDR1 and CDR2: SSHAT, FNYEAQ (reference sequence). The CDR3 covers 16 residues. In DNA, the CDR3 is TGTGCCAGCAGCTTAGTGGGCGGCGCGAGCACCGGGGAGCTGTTTTTT. Translating gives CASSLVGGASTGELFF.

The J gene is TRBJ2-7, the V gene TRBV2; D remains unclear. This CDR3 is 11 amino acids long. The V and J ends lost 9 bases and 2 bases respectively, with 8 bases between them. Germline CDR1 and CDR2: SNHLY and FYNNEI. The CDR3 sequence: CASTEPYEQYF. The DNA of the CDR3 is TGTGCCAGTACGGAACCCTACGAGCAGTACTTC.

The J gene is TRBJ2-3, the V gene TRBV11-2; 9 bases are a match to TRBD2. The junction had 8 bases not matched to a gene; V was cut back by 4 bases and J by 0 bases. This CDR3 comprises 17 residues. Germline V gene sequence: CDR1 SGHAT, CDR2 FQNNGV. CDR3 residues: CASSSHSGSDSTDTQYF. The CDR3 DNA reads TGTGCCAGCAGCTCACATAGCGGGAGCGATAGCACAGATACGCAGTATTTT. The variable domain in full, with the rest retrieved from reference TRBV11-2 and TRBJ2-3, is EAGVAQSPRYKIIEKRQSVAFWCNPISGHATLYWYQQILGQGPKLLIQFQNNGVVDDSQLPKDRFSAERLKGVDSTLKIQPAKLEDSAVYLCASSSHSGSDSTDTQYFGPGTRLTVL.

This chain uses TRBV5-1 with TRBJ2-3, with TRBD2 identical over 7 bases. Trimming cost V 4 bases and J 2 bases; bases outside gene matches: 10. This CDR3 region has 16 residues. CDR1 and CDR2 (germline): SGHRS, YFSETQ. The CDR3 region has the DNA TGCGCCAGCAGCCCGGCCGCTAGCGGTTACACAGATACGCAGTATTTT. Its protein product is CASSPAASGYTDTQYF.

The chain has TRBV29-1 and TRBJ1-1; 12 bases fit TRBD1. In germline, CDR1 is SQVTM, CDR2 ANQGSEA. Losses at the gene ends were 8 bases for V and 3 bases for J; bases not matched to a gene: 13. The CDR3 length is 16 residues. CDR3 residues: CSSPGGTGGFDTEAFF. DNA of the CDR3: TGCAGCTCACCCGGTGGGACAGGGGGCTTCGACACTGAAGCTTTCTTT.